This T cell receptor (beta chain) appears in the sequencing data of a study of OX40 agonist ivuxolimab in advanced cancers. The study, taken as a whole, reports: Clonal expansion by week 6 occurred in CD4+ and CD8+ blood T cells (at 0.1 to 3.0 mg/kg).

On this clone itself: What it binds is unknown.

CDR3 size: 13 residues. Germline V lookup: CDR1 MGHRA, CDR2 YSYEKL. Trimming cost V 1 base and J 5 bases, with 6 bases left between them. The data were produced by immunoSEQ multiplex PCR, yet TCRdb's version contains in-frame clones alone and is incomplete. The sample holds 65,000 to 75,000 clones, approximately 81% seen once. Material: CD4+ or CD8+ T cells sorted from blood, obtained in a trial of the OX40 agonist ivuxolimab. This receptor was obtained from an adult with an advanced solid tumor such as melanoma, head and neck, liver or kidney cancer. V gene TRBV4-1 combines with J gene TRBJ1-5; D gene uncertain. This CDR3 is CASSQAGDQPQHF. CDR3 sequence (DNA): TGCGCCAGCAGCCAAGCTGGGGATCAGCCCCAGCATTTT.